Described below is a single T cell receptor (beta chain) sequence and its context. What it recognizes is unknown. This entry comes from a study of post-analysis software for immune sequencing data. For the study at large: Included among the disease courses, which were recorded for the cohort, were relapsing-remitting, secondary progressive and progressive-relapsing multiple sclerosis.

The authors incorporated unique molecular identifiers into the TCR beta cDNA libraries. T cells, roughly 0.85 to 10 million of them, yielded around 460,000 cDNA molecules. Via MiXCR, TCRdb re-called the PCR reads, giving one row per CDR3 protein. The sample has 750,000 to 950,000 distinct CDR3 sequences, around 50% seen once. Study-level results: Strong same-batch co-clustering of samples appeared with F measure clustering. Multiple sclerosis patients showed significantly lower normalized Chao1 diversity than controls did. Four or five TRBV segments, TRBV5-6, TRBV5-1 and TRBV20-1 among them, were found more frequent in patients than controls.

Germline V lookup: CDR1 SQVTM, CDR2 ANQGSEA. The CDR3 has 13 residues. Trimming cost V 6 bases and J 12 bases, with 23 bases left between them. The V gene is TRBV29-1, the J gene TRBJ2-5, with D possibly TRBD1 on 5 matching bases. Sequencing was carried out using blood. The source is a girl between 10 and 17 years old with multiple sclerosis. CDR3: CSVGPGMAQGKYF. The CDR3 coding sequence is TGCAGCGTCGGCCCAGGGATGGCCCAAGGGAAGTACTTC.